This T cell receptor beta chain is drawn from a study of cytomegalovirus exposure and HLA in healthy donors. Findings and caveats of the study: In a later analysis, V- and J-gene trimming of beta chains associated with a DCLRE1C missense variant, replicated independently. The availability of immune exposure information extended only to CMV serostatus.

As to this clone: Its antigen is as yet unknown.

Primers for the PCR totalled 60 Vbeta and 13 Jbeta. Profiled with immunoSEQ multiplex PCR; TCRdb holds only in-frame clones, not every one. Among under 250,000 clones listed, approximately 82% were seen once. Looked up from germline, CDR1 is MNHEY and CDR2 is SMNVEV (reference sequence). CDR3 length equals 14 residues. V lost 6 bases to trimming and J lost 0 bases, with 11 bases between them. The source material was PBMCs. The sequence derives from a woman between 45 and 65 years old in good health and CMV-seropositive. This chain links TRBV27 with TRBJ1-1; D remains ambiguous. CDR3 sequence: CASSLRLMNTEAFF. CDR3 sequence (DNA): TGTGCCAGCAGCCTCAGACTCATGAACACTGAAGCTTTCTTT.